This T cell receptor (beta chain) was recorded in a study of multiple sclerosis patients with progressive multifocal leukoencephalopathy. The CDR3 is 14 amino acids. Germline V lookup: CDR1 KGHSH, CDR2 LQKENI. Trimming removed 6 bases from V and 5 bases from J, with 16 bases in between. Time point specified: more than ten months of natalizumab therapy. Sequencing was performed with immunoSEQ multiplex PCR; in TCRdb, only in-frame clones are kept and a portion is missing. The data show around 25,000 clones, 80% to 95% seen once. This clone was detected only a few times. The rearrangement links TRBV18 to TRBJ1-2; TRBD1 is a possible D gene (6 bases). This TCR was sampled from a man younger than 45 with multiple sclerosis. The sample in question was PBMCs, obtained from a patient treated with natalizumab. The CDR3 DNA is TGTGCCAGCTCCCACAGGGTTAATGAGTATGGCTACACCTTC. It is translated as CASSHRVNEYGYTF.